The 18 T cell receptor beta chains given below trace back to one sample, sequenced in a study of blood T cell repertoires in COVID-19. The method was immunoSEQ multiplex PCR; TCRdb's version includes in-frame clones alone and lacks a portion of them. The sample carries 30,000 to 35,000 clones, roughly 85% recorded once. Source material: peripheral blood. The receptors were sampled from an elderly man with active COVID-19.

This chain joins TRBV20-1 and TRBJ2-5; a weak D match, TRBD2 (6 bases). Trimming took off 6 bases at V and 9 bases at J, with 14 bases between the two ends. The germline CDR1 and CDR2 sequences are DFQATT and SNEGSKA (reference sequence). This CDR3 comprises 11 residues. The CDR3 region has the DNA TGCAGTGCCCCGGGAGCCCAGGCCCAGTACTTC. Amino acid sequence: CSAPGAQAQYF.

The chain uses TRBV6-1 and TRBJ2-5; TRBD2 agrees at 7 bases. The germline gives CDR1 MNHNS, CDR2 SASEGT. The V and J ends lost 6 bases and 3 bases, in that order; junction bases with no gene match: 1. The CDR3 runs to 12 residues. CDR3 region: CASSRGEETQYF. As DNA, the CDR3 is TGTGCCAGCAGCCGGGGGGAAGAGACCCAGTACTTC.

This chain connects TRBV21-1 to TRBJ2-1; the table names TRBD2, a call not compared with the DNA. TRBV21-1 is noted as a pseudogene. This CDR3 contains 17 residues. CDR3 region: CASSKARLAGGCNEQFF. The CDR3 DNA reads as TGTGCCAGCAGCAAAGCGCGGCTAGCGGGGGGATGCAATGAGCAGTTCTTC.

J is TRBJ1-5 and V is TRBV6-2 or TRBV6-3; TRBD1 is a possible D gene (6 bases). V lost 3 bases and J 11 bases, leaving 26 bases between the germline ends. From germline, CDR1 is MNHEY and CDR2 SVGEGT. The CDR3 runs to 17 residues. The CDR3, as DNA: TGTGCCAGCAGTTATCGAGACTCGGGACAAGGGCTACGAGCCCAGCATTTT. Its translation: CASSYRDSGQGLRAQHF.

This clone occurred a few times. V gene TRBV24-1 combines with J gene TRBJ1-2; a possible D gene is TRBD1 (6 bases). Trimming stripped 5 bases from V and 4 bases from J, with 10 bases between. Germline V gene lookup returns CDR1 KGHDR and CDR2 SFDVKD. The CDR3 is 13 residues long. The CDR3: CATSVDSIYGYTF. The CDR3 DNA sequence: TGTGCCACCAGTGTGGACAGCATCTATGGCTACACCTTC.

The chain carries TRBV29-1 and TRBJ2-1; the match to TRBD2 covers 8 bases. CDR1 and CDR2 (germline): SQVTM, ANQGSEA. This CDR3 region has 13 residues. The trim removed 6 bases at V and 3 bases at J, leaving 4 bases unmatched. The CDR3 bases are TGCAGCGTAAAGCGGGGGAGCTACAATGAGCAGTTCTTC. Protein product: CSVKRGSYNEQFF.

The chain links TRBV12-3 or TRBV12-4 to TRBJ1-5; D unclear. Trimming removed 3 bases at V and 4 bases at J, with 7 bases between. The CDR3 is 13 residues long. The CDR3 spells CASSFGQNQPQHF. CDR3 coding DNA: TGTGCCAGCAGTTTTGGCCAGAATCAGCCCCAGCATTTT.

The CDR3 DNA is TGTGCCAGCAGCCAACCACAGGGGTACTATGGCTACACCTTC. This gives the protein CASSQPQGYYGYTF. The genes are TRBV4-2 and TRBJ1-2; 7 bases match TRBD1. This CDR3 contains 14 residues. With V trimmed by 2 bases and J by 3 bases, 3 bases remained unmatched. Germline V CDR1 and CDR2: LGHNA, YNFKEQ.

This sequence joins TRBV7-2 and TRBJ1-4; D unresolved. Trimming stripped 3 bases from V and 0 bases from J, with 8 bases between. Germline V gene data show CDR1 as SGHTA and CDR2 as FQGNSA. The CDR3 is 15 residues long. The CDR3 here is CASSFRFATNEKLFF. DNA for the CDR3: TGTGCCAGCAGCTTTAGATTTGCAACTAATGAAAAACTGTTTTTT.

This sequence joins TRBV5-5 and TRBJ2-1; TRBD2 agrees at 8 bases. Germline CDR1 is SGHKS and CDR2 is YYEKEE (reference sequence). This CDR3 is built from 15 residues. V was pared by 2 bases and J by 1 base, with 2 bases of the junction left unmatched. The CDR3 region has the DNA TGTGCCAGCAGCTTTGCGGGGGGTTCCTACAATGAGCAGTTCTTC. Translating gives CASSFAGGSYNEQFF.

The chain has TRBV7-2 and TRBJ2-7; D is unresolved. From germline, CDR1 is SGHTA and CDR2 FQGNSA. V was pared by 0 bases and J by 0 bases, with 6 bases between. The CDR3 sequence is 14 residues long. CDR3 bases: TGTGCCAGCAGCTTAGCACTCAACTCCTACGAGCAGTACTTC. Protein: CASSLALNSYEQYF.

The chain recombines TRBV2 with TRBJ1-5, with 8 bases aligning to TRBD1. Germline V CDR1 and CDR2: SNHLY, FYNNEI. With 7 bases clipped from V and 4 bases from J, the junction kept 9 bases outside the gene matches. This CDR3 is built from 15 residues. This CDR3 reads CASTYIWTGNQPQHF. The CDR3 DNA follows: TGTGCCAGCACTTACATCTGGACAGGGAATCAGCCCCAGCATTTT.

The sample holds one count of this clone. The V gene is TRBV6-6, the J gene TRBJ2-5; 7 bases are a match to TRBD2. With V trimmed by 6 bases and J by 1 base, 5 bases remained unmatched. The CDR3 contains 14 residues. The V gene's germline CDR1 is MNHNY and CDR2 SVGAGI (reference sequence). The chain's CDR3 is CASRSLAAQETQYF. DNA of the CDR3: TGTGCCAGCAGGAGCCTAGCGGCCCAAGAGACCCAGTACTTC.

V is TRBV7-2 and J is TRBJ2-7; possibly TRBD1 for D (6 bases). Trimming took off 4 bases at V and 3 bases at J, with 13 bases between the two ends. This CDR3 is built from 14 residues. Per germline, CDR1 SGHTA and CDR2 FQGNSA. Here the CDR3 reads CASSSTGSHYEQYF. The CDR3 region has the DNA TGTGCCAGCAGCTCGACAGGATCTCACTACGAGCAGTACTTC.

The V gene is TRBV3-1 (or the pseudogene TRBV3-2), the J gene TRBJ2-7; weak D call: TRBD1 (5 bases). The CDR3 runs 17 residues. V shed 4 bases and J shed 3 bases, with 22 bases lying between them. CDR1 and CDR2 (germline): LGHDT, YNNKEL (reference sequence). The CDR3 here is CASSPRGLQDPFYEQYF. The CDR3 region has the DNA TGTGCCAGCAGCCCTAGAGGCCTACAGGACCCGTTCTACGAGCAGTACTTC.

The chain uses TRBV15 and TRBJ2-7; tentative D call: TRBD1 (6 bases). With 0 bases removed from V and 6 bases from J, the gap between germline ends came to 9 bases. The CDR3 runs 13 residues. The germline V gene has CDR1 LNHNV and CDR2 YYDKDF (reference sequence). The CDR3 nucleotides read TGTGCCACCAGCAGAGAAGGGACATCCGAGCAGTACTTC. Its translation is CATSREGTSEQYF. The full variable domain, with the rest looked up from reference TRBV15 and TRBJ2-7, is DAMVIQNPRYQVTQFGKPVTLSCSQTLNHNVMYWYQQKSSQAPKLLFHYYDKDFNNEADTPDNFQSRRPNTSFCFLDIRSPGLGDTAMYLCATSREGTSEQYFGPGTRLTVT.

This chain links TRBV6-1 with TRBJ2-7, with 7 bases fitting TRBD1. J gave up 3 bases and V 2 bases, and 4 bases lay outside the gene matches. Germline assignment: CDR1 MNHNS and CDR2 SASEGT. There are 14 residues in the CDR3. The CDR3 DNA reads TGTGCCAGCAGTGAACGGGACAGAGTCTACGAGCAGTACTTC. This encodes CASSERDRVYEQYF.

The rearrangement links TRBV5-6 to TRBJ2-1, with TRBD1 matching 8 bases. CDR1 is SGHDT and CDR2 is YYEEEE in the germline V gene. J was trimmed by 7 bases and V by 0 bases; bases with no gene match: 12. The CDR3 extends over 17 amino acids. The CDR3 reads CASSLEETGASPNEQFF. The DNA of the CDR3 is TGTGCCAGCAGCTTGGAGGAGACAGGGGCTTCACCTAATGAGCAGTTCTTC.